A single T cell receptor beta chain is shown here with its context. The table lists this clonotype with a few counts. This clone's antigen is unknown. No much larger clonotype is one base removed from it; base qualities were not supplied. This entry comes from a study of T-cell reconstitution after alpha-beta-depleted transplantation in children (dated by TCRdb to about 2016). About the investigation overall: The study quantitatively tracked T-cell immune reconstitution after TCRalphabeta/CD19-depleted allogeneic hematopoietic cell transplantation in children using TCR repertoire profiling.

The V end loses 2 bases and the J end loses 4 bases, and a stretch of 5 bases separates them. Per the germline V gene, KGHSH is the CDR1 and LQKENI is the CDR2. Taken from cysteine to phenylalanine, the CDR3 has 13 residues. The sequence is cut down to CDR3 DNA, 39 bases in frame from base 1. Libraries came from PCR. Sequencing used an Illumina HiSeq 2500. TCR library preparation used molecular barcoding, with unique molecular identifiers applied to normalize quantification of the TCRbeta repertoire. TCRdb reprocessing: public reads trimmed at Q25 with fastp, clones called with MiXCR, in-frame beta chains kept. Records with the same CDR3 protein are collapsed into one entry carrying the most frequent genes and DNA. The sample yields nearly 550,000 distinct CDR3 sequences; around 17% were counted once. The ten top clones hold 2.5% to 4% of the sample.

This sample comprised PBMCs from the stem cell graft donor, obtained from the stem cell graft. Recombination linked TRBV18 to TRBJ2-2, with no reliable assignment of the D segment. The TCR sequence derives from a human donor who donated a stem cell graft to a child with acute lymphoblastic leukemia. The encoded CDR3 is CASSPELTGELFF. In nucleotides, the sequence is TGTGCCAGCTCACCAGAGCTCACCGGGGAGCTGTTTTTT.